What follows are 22 T cell receptor beta chains derived from one specimen sequenced in a study of high-grade serous ovarian cancer treatment subgroups. The tumor samples were collected prior to definitive surgery or chemotherapy. Some clones are missing from TCRdb's copy, which holds only in-frame ones; the method was immunoSEQ multiplex PCR. The table lists some 3,900 clones, about three quarters of them singletons. The sequenced material came from tumor tissue. Receptors originate from a human donor with high-grade serous ovarian cancer.

This rearrangement joins TRBV19 to TRBJ2-2, with a weak D call TRBD1 (5 bases). This CDR3 is 16 amino acids long. Germline loops: CDR1 LNHDA, CDR2 SQIVND (reference sequence). The V gene lost 5 bases and the J gene lost 6 bases, with 19 bases spanning the gap. CDR3 in DNA: TGTGCCAGTAGTCGTAATTTGGACAACGGCCCCGGGGAGCTGTTTTTT. Translation gives CASSRNLDNGPGELFF.

CDR3 bases: TGTGCCAGCAGCATAAGACAGGGATCTACCGAAAAACTGTTTTTT. It translates to CASSIRQGSTEKLFF. This chain joins TRBV9 and TRBJ1-4, with 7 bases lining up with TRBD1. The CDR3 is 15 amino acids. Trimming at V came to 4 bases and at J to 8 bases, leaving 11 bases not matched to a gene. In germline, CDR1 is SGDLS, CDR2 YYNGEE. Using reference TRBV9 and TRBJ1-4 for the parts outside the CDR3, the full variable domain is DSGVTQTPKHLITATGQRVTLRCSPRSGDLSVYWYQQSLDQGLQFLIQYYNGEERAKGNILERFSAQQFPDLHSELNLSSLELGDSALYFCASSIRQGSTEKLFFGSGTQLSVL.

This clone was recorded once. V is TRBV7-9 and J is TRBJ1-1; the match to TRBD1 covers 10 bases. Germline CDR1 is SEHNR and CDR2 is FQNEAQ (reference sequence). V was clipped by 5 bases and J by 4 bases; unmatched bases: 7. CDR3 length equals 15 residues. The CDR3 DNA is TGTGCCAGCAGCAACTGGGACAGGGGAGGCACTGAAGCTTTCTTT. The encoded protein is CASSNWDRGGTEAFF. Combining the CDR3 with reference TRBV7-9 and TRBJ1-1 gives the whole variable domain DTGVSQNPRHKITKRGQNVTFRCDPISEHNRLYWYRQTLGQGPEFLTYFQNEAQLEKSRLLSDRFSAERPKGSFSTLEIQRTEQGDSAMYLCASSNWDRGGTEAFFGQGTRLTVV.

This clone was seen more than once but under ten times. The rearrangement joins TRBV9 to TRBJ2-3, with a tentative D call TRBD2 (5 bases). CDR1 and CDR2 (germline): SGDLS, YYNGEE. Trimming cost V 3 bases and J 6 bases, with 17 bases left between them. CDR3 length: 15 residues. CDR3 bases: TGTGCCAGCAGCGCCTTACTAGGGCCGGGGGATACGCAGTATTTT. This sequence encodes CASSALLGPGDTQYF.

In its sample, this clone was seen a few times. The rearrangement links TRBV2 to TRBJ1-5; D may be TRBD1 (5 bases). Per germline, CDR1 SNHLY and CDR2 FYNNEI. With 6 bases removed from V and 7 bases from J, the gap between germline ends came to 16 bases. The CDR3 is 14 residues long. Here the CDR3 DNA reads TGTGCCAGCAGACCCACGGGGGGTTTCCAGCCCCAGCATTTT. Its protein product is CASRPTGGFQPQHF.

This clone was detected only a few times. CDR3 in DNA: TGTGCCAGCAGCTCGAACACTGAAGCTTTCTTT. Its translation: CASSSNTEAFF. The V gene is TRBV5-6, the J gene TRBJ1-1; D gene ambiguous. The V end lost 3 bases, the J end lost 1 base, and 1 base lay between the germline ends. The CDR3 sequence is 11 residues long. The germline V gene encodes CDR1 SGHDT and CDR2 YYEEEE.

This clone showed up just a few times. The CDR3 reads CASSKPNTGELFF. CDR3 bases: TGTGCCAGTAGTAAACCGAACACCGGGGAGCTGTTTTTT. This chain uses TRBV19 with TRBJ2-2; D gene uncertain. V dropped 4 bases and J dropped 0 bases, with 3 bases sitting between them. CDR1 and CDR2 from the germline V gene are LNHDA and SQIVND (reference sequence). This CDR3 is 13 amino acids long.

This clone occurred a few times. CDR3 coding DNA: TGTGCCAGCAGTCCCACCCCTCAGGGTGGACCACCCCTCCACTTT. Translation gives CASSPTPQGGPPLHF. This chain connects TRBV6-6 to TRBJ1-6; TRBD1 might be the D (5 bases). The CDR3 has 15 amino acids. Trimming took off 5 bases at V and 11 bases at J, with 19 bases between the two ends. The germline gives CDR1 MNHNY, CDR2 SVGAGI (reference sequence).

The J gene is TRBJ2-3, the V gene TRBV11-2; D ambiguous. The V end was cut by 5 bases, the J end by 6 bases, with 12 bases between. This CDR3 contains 13 residues. Per germline, CDR1 SGHAT and CDR2 FQNNGV. The CDR3 sequence: CASSGPDPDTQYF. In DNA, the CDR3 is TGTGCCAGCAGCGGGCCCGACCCCGATACGCAGTATTTT.

V and J are TRBV20-1 and TRBJ2-5, with unresolved D. This CDR3 spans 11 amino acids. The V gene's germline CDR1 is DFQATT and CDR2 SNEGSKA (reference sequence). Trimming took off 5 bases at V and 5 bases at J, with 9 bases between the two ends. CDR3 protein: CSAELQETQYF. CDR3 DNA: TGCAGTGCTGAACTGCAGGAGACCCAGTACTTC.

This clone was observed a handful of times. The CDR3 region is CARGSLDRSSPLHF. The CDR3 DNA reads TGTGCCAGAGGAAGCCTCGACAGGAGTTCACCCCTCCACTTT. The chain joins TRBV30 to TRBJ1-6; the D gene is possibly TRBD1 (6 bases). Trimming shortened V by 8 bases and J by 9 bases, and 20 bases separated the two germline ends. The CDR3 runs to 14 residues. Germline V gives CDR1 GTSNPN, CDR2 SVGIG (reference sequence). The variable domain in full, completed from reference TRBV30 and TRBJ1-6, reads SQTIHQWPATLVQPVGSPLSLECTVEGTSNPNLYWYRQAAGRGLQLLFYSVGIGQISSEVPQNLSASRPQDRQFILSSKKLLLSDSGFYLCARGSLDRSSPLHFGNGTRLTVT.

This chain uses TRBV5-4 with TRBJ2-3; TRBD2 matches 11 bases. The CDR3 runs 16 residues. Germline-derived CDR1 and CDR2 are SGHNT and YYREEE (reference sequence). V shed 0 bases and J 11 bases; nucleotides not matched to a gene: 11. The CDR3 reads CASSLGALGLAGGQYF. CDR3 DNA sequence: TGTGCCAGCAGCTTGGGGGCACTTGGACTAGCGGGCGGGCAGTATTTT.

V is TRBV5-1 and J is TRBJ2-5; D is possibly TRBD1 (5 bases). CDR1 is SGHRS and CDR2 is YFSETQ in the germline V gene. Between the trimmed V and J ends, which lost 0 bases and 2 bases, there was a span of 11 bases. The CDR3 loop spans 15 amino acids. The CDR3 loop reads CASSLVTGLQETQYF. The CDR3 region has the DNA TGCGCCAGCAGCTTGGTTACAGGCCTTCAAGAGACCCAGTACTTC. The complete variable domain, with remaining parts taken from reference TRBV5-1 and TRBJ2-5, reads KAGVTQTPRYLIKTRGQQVTLSCSPISGHRSVSWYQQTPGQGLQFLFEYFSETQRNKGNFPGRFSGRQFSNSRSEMNVSTLELGDSALYLCASSLVTGLQETQYFGPGTRLLVL.

The rearrangement uses TRBV28 and TRBJ2-3; TRBD2 agrees at 12 bases. Germline-derived CDR1 and CDR2 are MDHEN and SYDVKM. There are 16 residues in the CDR3. The V segment lost 5 bases and the J segment 7 bases; nucleotides outside the gene matches: 10. The CDR3 sequence: CASSALAGGLYYTQYF. The CDR3 DNA is TGTGCCAGCAGTGCTCTAGCGGGGGGGCTTTATTATACGCAGTATTTT.

This chain joins TRBV4-3 and TRBJ2-1, with 8 nucleotides matching TRBD1. The CDR3 is 12 amino acids. The germline gives CDR1 LGHNA, CDR2 YSLEER. J gave up 14 bases and V 2 bases, and 5 bases lay outside the gene matches. The CDR3 DNA follows: TGCGCCAGCAGCCAATACCAGGGGGCGAAGTTCTTC. Translation gives CASSQYQGAKFF.

The chain joins TRBV2 to TRBJ2-7; TRBD2 matches at 10 bases. The CDR3 is 15 amino acids. Trimming took 3 bases from V and 4 from J; bases not matched to a gene: 6. The germline V gene encodes CDR1 SNHLY and CDR2 FYNNEI. This CDR3 reads CASSEERGGLYEQYF. The CDR3 region has the DNA TGTGCCAGCAGTGAGGAGCGGGGGGGGCTTTACGAGCAGTACTTC.

This clone appeared a single time. The gene calls are TRBV5-1 and TRBJ1-3; perhaps TRBD1 as D (6 bases). Per the germline V gene, CDR1 is SGHRS and CDR2 is YFSETQ. There are 15 residues in the CDR3. V lost 4 bases to trimming and J lost 3 bases, with 14 bases between them. CDR3 loop: CASSPQGSLGNTIYF. As DNA, the CDR3 is TGCGCCAGCAGCCCTCAGGGGTCTCTTGGAAACACCATATATTTT.

A remark on this clone: The sample holds other DNA sequences that translate to the same CDR3. The chain couples TRBV27 to TRBJ1-2; tentatively, D is TRBD1 (6 bases). V was shortened by 6 bases and J by 7 bases, with 21 bases between the two germline ends. CDR3 length: 15 amino acids. From germline, CDR1 is MNHEY and CDR2 SMNVEV (reference sequence). Here the CDR3 reads CASSLDPTGGSGYTF. In DNA form, the CDR3 reads TGTGCCAGCAGCTTAGATCCTACGGGGGGCAGTGGCTACACCTTC.

A few counts support this clone. The chain employs TRBV5-4 and TRBJ1-6; D not resolved. Germline loops: CDR1 SGHNT, CDR2 YYREEE (reference sequence). The CDR3 has 13 residues. With 1 base removed from V and 8 bases from J, the gap between germline ends came to 7 bases. The CDR3 loop is CASSLRRDSPLHF. The CDR3 bases are TGTGCCAGCAGCTTGCGGAGGGATTCACCCCTCCACTTT.

Worth noting for this clone: The identical CDR3 is also encoded by other nucleotide sequences in the sample. This chain joins TRBV7-9 and TRBJ2-3; 7 positions match TRBD1. Losses at the gene ends were 2 bases for V and 2 bases for J; bases not matched to a gene: 4. CDR1 is SEHNR and CDR2 is FQNEAQ in the germline V gene (reference sequence). The CDR3 loop spans 15 amino acids. The CDR3: CASSLRTGTTDTQYF. The DNA of the CDR3 is TGTGCCAGCAGCTTAAGGACAGGAACCACAGATACGCAGTATTTT. Together with reference TRBV7-9 and TRBJ2-3, the CDR3 gives the full variable domain: DTGVSQNPRHKITKRGQNVTFRCDPISEHNRLYWYRQTLGQGPEFLTYFQNEAQLEKSRLLSDRFSAERPKGSFSTLEIQRTEQGDSAMYLCASSLRTGTTDTQYFGPGTRLTVL.

The V gene is TRBV7-8, the J gene TRBJ1-4; D uncertain. CDR1 is SGHVS and CDR2 is FQNEAQ in the germline V gene. The V and J ends lost 1 base and 3 bases respectively, with 3 bases between them. This CDR3 comprises 13 residues. In nucleotides, the CDR3 is TGTGCCAGCAGCTTAGGGCCTAATGAAAAACTGTTTTTT. Its translation is CASSLGPNEKLFF.

This clone was counted once. This chain joins TRBV7-9 and TRBJ2-5; unclear D gene. The CDR3 loop spans 15 amino acids. The V gene lost 6 bases and the J gene lost 5 bases, with 19 bases spanning the gap. CDR1 is SEHNR and CDR2 is FQNEAQ in the germline V gene (reference sequence). CDR3 nucleotide sequence: TGTGCCAGCAGTTATAGAGCTGATAGCATGGAGACCCAGTACTTC. This sequence encodes CASSYRADSMETQYF.